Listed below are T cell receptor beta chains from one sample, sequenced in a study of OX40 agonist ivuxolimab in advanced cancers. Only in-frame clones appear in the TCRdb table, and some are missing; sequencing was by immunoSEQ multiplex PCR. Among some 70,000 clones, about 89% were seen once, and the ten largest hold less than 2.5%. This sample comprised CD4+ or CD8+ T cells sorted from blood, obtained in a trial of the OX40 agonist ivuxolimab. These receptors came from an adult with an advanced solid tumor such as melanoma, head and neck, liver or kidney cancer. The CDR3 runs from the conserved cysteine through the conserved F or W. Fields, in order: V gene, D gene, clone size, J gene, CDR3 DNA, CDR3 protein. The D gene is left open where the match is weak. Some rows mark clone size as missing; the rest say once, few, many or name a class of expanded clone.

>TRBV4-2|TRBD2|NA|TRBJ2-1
TGTGCCAGCAGCCAAGGCCCCCTAGCGGGGGGAGGTGATGAGCAGTTCTTC
CASSQGPLAGGGDEQFF
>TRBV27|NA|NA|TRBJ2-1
TGTGCCAGCAGTCCCCGGTTGAGCTCCTACAATGAGCAGTTCTTC
CASSPRLSSYNEQFF
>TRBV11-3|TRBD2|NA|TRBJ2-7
TGTGCCAGCAGCTTAGTCGGTACTAGCGGGGGATCGACGCAGTACTTC
CASSLVGTSGGSTQYF
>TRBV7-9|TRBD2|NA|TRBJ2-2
TGTGCCAGCAGCTTAGGGCTAGCGGGAGGCACCGGGGAGCTGTTTTTT
CASSLGLAGGTGELFF
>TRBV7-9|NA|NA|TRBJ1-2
TGTGCCAGCAGCGAAGAAGGTTATGGCTACACCTTC
CASSEEGYGYTF
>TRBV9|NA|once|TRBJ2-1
TGTGCCAGCAGCGTAGCTACGGGCAGCTACAATGAGCAGTTCTTC
CASSVATGSYNEQFF
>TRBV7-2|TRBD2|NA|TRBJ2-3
TGTGCCAGCAGCGTAGCGGGAGGTGGGGCTACGCAGTATTTT
CASSVAGGGATQYF
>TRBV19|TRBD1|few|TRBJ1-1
TGTGCCAGTAGTAAGCGACAGGGTATCACTGAAGCTTTCTTT
CASSKRQGITEAFF
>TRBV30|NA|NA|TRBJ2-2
TGTGCCTGGAGAAGACTAACCGCCGAATCCGGGGAGCTGTTTTTT
CAWRRLTAESGELFF
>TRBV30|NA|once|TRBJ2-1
TGTGCCTGGAGTGTAAATGAGCAGTTCTTC
CAWSVNEQFF
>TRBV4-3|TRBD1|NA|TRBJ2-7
TGCGCCAGCAGCCAAGATCCGGGACAGGGGCCAAGCGAGCAGTACTTC
CASSQDPGQGPSEQYF
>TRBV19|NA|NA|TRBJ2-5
TGTGCCAGTAGTCCCCGCGCCCAAACTCAAGAGACCCAGTACTTC
CASSPRAQTQETQYF
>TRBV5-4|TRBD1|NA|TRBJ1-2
TGTGCCAGCAGAGACAGGGGGCGAGGGGGCTACACCTTC
CASRDRGRGGYTF
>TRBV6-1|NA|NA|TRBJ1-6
TGTGCCAGCAGTGAAGCCGAGGGTCCCAATTCACCCCTCCACTTT
CASSEAEGPNSPLHF
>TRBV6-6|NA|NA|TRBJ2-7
TGTGCCAGCAGTCCGCAGGGACTTCGTCAAGAGCAGTACTTC
CASSPQGLRQEQYF
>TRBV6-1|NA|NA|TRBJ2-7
TGTGCCAGCAGTAGGATGTCGGTAAGCTCCTACGAGCAGTACTTC
CASSRMSVSSYEQYF
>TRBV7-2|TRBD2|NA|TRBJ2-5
TGTGCCAGCAGCTGGGGGCTAGCGGGAAGGGGGGAGACCCAGTACTTC
CASSWGLAGRGETQYF
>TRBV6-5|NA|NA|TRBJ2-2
TGTGCCAGCTCCCGTACTGTGACCGGGGAGCTGTTTTTT
CASSRTVTGELFF
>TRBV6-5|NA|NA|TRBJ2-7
TGTGCCAGCAGCTTTCGGAGCGAGCAGTACTTC
CASSFRSEQYF
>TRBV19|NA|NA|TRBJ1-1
TGTGCCAGCCACCGGGGCCGTGCTTGGGGCACTGAAGCTTTCTTT
CASHRGRAWGTEAFF
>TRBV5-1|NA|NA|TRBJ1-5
TGCGCCAGCAGCTTAGAGGGGGGCAATCAGCCCCAGCATTTT
CASSLEGGNQPQHF
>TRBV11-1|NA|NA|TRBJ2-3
TGTGCCAGCAGCTTAGGATCCCGGGTCCTCCCCACAGATACGCAGTATTTT
CASSLGSRVLPTDTQYF
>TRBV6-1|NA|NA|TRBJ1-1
TGTGCCAGCTTTGAGGACGGCATGAACACTGAAGCTTTCTTT
CASFEDGMNTEAFF
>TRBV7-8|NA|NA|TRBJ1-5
TGTGCCAGCAGCTTAGTATCGGGGGCCTATCAGCCCCAGCATTTT
CASSLVSGAYQPQHF
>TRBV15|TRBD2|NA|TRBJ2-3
TGTGCCACCAAAGGGAGGGCCGGGGCAGATACGCAGTATTTT
CATKGRAGADTQYF
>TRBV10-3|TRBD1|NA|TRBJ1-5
TGTGCCATCAGGGGGGACAGGGGCAATCAGCCCCAGCATTTT
CAIRGDRGNQPQHF
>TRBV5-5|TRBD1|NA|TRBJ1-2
TGTGCCAGCAGCTTGGGACAGGGACCTGTTAACTATGGCTACACCTTC
CASSLGQGPVNYGYTF
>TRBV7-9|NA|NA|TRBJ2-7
TGTGCCAGCAGCTTATGGGTCGGGACGGCTTACGAGCAGTACTTC
CASSLWVGTAYEQYF
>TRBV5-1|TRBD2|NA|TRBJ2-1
TGCGCCAGCAGCCCCGGGACTAGCGGGATAAGGAATGAGCAGTTCTTC
CASSPGTSGIRNEQFF
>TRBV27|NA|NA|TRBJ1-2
TGTGCCAGCAGTTTATCGTTGGACGGGTCCCCCTTAGGTGGCTACACCTTC
CASSLSLDGSPLGGYTF
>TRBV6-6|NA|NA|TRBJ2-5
TGTGCCAGCAAACCCGGGAATTCGGTCGGGCAAGAGACCCAGTACTTC
CASKPGNSVGQETQYF
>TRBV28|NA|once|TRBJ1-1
TGTGCCAGCAGTTGGGGGTTCACTGAAGCTTTCTTT
CASSWGFTEAFF
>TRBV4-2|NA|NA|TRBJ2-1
TGTGCCAGCAGCCAAGATGGTCGGTTGTGGGGCTCCTACAATGAGCAGTTCTTC
CASSQDGRLWGSYNEQFF
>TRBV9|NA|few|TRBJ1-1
TGTGCCAGCAGCGTAGGCCAGGTCGGGGAAGCTTTCTTT
CASSVGQVGEAFF
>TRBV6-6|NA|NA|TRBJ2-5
TGTGCCAGCAGTTACGGGGGGGAGACCCAGTACTTC
CASSYGGETQYF
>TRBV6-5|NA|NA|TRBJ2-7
TGTGCCAGCAGTTACCGCACCAGGGGCGAGTCCTACGAGCAGTACTTC
CASSYRTRGESYEQYF
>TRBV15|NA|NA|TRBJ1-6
TGTGCCACCAGCAGAGATTCCCAATCACCCCTCCACTTT
CATSRDSQSPLHF
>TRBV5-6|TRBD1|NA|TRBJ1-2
TGTGCCAGCAGCTCGGGACAGGGAAGTCTAGGTGGCTACACCTTC
CASSSGQGSLGGYTF
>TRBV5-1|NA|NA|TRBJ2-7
TGCGCCAGCAGCTTGACCGGGACTTCGAACTACGAGCAGTACTTC
CASSLTGTSNYEQYF
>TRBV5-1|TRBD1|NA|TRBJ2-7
TGCGCCAGCAGCCCTTGGACAGGCCCGTACGAGCAGTACTTC
CASSPWTGPYEQYF
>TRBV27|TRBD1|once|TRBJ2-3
TGTGCCAGCAGTTTTCGGGGACAGGGAGGAACGCAGTATTTT
CASSFRGQGGTQYF
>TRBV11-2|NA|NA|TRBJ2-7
TGTGCCAGCAGCTTAGTCAGGGTAGGGGAGCAGTACTTC
CASSLVRVGEQYF
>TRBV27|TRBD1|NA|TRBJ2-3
TGTGCCAGCAGTGACGGACAGGGTCTAGATACGCAGTATTTT
CASSDGQGLDTQYF
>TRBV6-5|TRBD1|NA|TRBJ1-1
TGTGCCAGCAGTTTCGACAGGGAGGGTACTTCTGAAGCTTTCTTT
CASSFDREGTSEAFF
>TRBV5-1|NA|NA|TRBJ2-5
TGCGCCAGCAGCTTAGGGGCGCGGCGGTACCAAGAGACCCAGTACTTC
CASSLGARRYQETQYF
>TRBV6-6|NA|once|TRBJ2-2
TGTGCCAGCAGTCCTCGGGAATTTGCCGGGGAGCTGTTTTTT
CASSPREFAGELFF
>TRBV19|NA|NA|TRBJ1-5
TGTGCCAGTAGTATCGTCGTTCGGGGCAATCAGCCCCAGCATTTT
CASSIVVRGNQPQHF
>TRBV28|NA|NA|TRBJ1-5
TGTGCCAGCAGATCTACAGGGCGAAGTCAGCCCCAGCATTTT
CASRSTGRSQPQHF
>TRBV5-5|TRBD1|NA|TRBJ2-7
TGTGCCAGCAGCATCGGACAGGGGGCGGTGGGGTACGAGCAGTACTTC
CASSIGQGAVGYEQYF
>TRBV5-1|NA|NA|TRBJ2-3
TGCGCCAGCAGCTTGGGGCACACAGATACGCAGTATTTT
CASSLGHTDTQYF
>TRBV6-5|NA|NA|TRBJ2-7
TGTGCCAGCAGCCGCGGCGGTTACCCCTACGAGCAGTACTTC
CASSRGGYPYEQYF
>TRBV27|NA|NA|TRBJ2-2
TGTGCCAGCAGGGTGGGTTCGAACACCGGGGAGCTGTTTTTT
CASRVGSNTGELFF
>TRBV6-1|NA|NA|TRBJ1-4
TGTGCCAGCAGTGAACAGCTTACTGGGCGATATGAAAAACTGTTTTTT
CASSEQLTGRYEKLFF
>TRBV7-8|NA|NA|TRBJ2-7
TGTGCCAGCAGCTTAGTGGGCGGTTGGACCTACGAGCAGTACTTC
CASSLVGGWTYEQYF
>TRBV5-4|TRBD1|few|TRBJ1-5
TGTGCCAGCAGCTTAGACAGGGCTCTCCCGCATTTT
CASSLDRALPHF
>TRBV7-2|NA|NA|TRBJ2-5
TGTGCCAGCAGCTTAGGATCACAAGAGACCCAGTACTTC
CASSLGSQETQYF